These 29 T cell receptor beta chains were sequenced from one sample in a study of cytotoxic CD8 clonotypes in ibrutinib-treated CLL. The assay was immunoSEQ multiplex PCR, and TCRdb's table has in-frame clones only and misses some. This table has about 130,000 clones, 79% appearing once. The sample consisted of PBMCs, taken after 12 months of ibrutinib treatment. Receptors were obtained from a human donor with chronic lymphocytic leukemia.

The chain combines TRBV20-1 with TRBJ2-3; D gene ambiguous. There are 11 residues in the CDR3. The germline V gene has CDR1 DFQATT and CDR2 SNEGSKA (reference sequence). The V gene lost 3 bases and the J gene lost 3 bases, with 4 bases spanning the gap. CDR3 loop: CSASLTDTQYF. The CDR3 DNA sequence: TGCAGTGCTAGCTTGACAGATACGCAGTATTTT.

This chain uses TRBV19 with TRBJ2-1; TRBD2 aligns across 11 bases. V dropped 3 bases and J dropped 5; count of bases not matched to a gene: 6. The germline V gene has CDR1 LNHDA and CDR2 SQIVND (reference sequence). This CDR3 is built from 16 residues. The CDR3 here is CASSILAGGLNNEQFF. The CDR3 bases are TGTGCCAGTAGTATCCTAGCGGGAGGACTTAACAATGAGCAGTTCTTC.

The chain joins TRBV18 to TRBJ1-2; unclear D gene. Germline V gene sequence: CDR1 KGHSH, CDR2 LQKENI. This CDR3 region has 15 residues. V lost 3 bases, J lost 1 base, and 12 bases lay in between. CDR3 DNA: TGTGCCAGCTCACCTGTTCCAGGTCATAACTATGGCTACACCTTC. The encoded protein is CASSPVPGHNYGYTF.

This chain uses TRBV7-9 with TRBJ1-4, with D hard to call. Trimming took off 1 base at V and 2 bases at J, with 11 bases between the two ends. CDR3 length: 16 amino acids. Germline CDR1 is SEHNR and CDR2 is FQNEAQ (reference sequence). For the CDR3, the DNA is TGTGCCAGCAGCTTAGTGGGGTTAGTGACTAATGAAAAACTGTTTTTT. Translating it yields CASSLVGLVTNEKLFF.

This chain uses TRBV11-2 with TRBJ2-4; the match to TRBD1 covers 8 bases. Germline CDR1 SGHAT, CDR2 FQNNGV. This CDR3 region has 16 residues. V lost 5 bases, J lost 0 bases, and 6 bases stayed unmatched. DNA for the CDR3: TGTGCCAGCAGCCCCGGACAGGGTAAAGCCAAAAACATTCAGTACTTC. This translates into CASSPGQGKAKNIQYF.

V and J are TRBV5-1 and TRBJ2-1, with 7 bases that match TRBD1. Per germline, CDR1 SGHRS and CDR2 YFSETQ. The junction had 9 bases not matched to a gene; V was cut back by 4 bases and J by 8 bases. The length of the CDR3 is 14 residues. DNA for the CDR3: TGCGCCAGCAGCCCACGACAGGGTAAATATGAGCAGTTCTTC. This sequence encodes CASSPRQGKYEQFF.

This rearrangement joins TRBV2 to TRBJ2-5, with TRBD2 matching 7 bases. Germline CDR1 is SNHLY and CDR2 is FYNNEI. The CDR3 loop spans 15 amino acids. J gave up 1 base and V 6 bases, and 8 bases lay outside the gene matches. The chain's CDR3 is CASRLRLARQETQYF. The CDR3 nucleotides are TGTGCCAGCAGACTACGACTAGCTCGCCAAGAGACCCAGTACTTC.

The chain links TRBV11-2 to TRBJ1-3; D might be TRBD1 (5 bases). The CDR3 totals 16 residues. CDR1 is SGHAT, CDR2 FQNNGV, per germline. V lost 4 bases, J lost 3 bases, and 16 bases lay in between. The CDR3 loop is CASSSLGVPSGNTIYF. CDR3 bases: TGTGCCAGCAGCTCCCTGGGGGTCCCAAGTGGAAACACCATATATTTT.

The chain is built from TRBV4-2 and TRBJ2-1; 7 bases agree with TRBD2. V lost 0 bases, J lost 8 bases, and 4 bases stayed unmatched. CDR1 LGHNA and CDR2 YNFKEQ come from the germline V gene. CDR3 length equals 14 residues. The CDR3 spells CASSQDAGRDEQFF. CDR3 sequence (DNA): TGTGCCAGCAGCCAAGACGCGGGGAGGGATGAGCAGTTCTTC.

The CDR3 nucleotides read TGTGCCAGTATAACATCCGGGACTAGAAACTACAATGAGCAGTTCTTC. It codes for CASITSGTRNYNEQFF. V gene TRBV28 combines with J gene TRBJ2-1, with 8 bases fitting TRBD2. Trimming cost V 9 bases and J 3 bases; bases outside gene matches: 13. Germline V CDR1 and CDR2: MDHEN, SYDVKM. The CDR3 consists of 16 residues.

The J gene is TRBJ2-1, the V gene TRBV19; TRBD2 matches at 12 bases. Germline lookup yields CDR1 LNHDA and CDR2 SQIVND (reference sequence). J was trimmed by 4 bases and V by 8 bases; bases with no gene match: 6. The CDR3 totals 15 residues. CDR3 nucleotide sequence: TGTGCCAGTGCCACCGGGACTAGCGGGTACAATGAGCAGTTCTTC. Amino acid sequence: CASATGTSGYNEQFF.

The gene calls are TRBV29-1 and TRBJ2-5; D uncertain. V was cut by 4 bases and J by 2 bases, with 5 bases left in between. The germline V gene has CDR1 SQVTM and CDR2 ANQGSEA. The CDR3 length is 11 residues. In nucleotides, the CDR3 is TGCAGCGTTGGTACGCAAGAGACCCAGTACTTC. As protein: CSVGTQETQYF.

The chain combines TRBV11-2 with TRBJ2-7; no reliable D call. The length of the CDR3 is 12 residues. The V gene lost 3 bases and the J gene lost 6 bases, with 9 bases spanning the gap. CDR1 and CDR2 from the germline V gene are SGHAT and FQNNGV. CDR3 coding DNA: TGTGCCAGCAGCTTCCCCTTCGGCGAGCAGTACTTC. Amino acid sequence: CASSFPFGEQYF.

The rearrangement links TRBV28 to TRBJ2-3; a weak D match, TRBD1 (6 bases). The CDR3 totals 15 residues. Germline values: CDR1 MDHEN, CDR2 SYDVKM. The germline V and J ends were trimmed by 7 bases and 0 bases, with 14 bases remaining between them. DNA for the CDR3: TGTGCCAGCAAGACAGCACAGGGCAGCACAGATACGCAGTATTTT. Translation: CASKTAQGSTDTQYF. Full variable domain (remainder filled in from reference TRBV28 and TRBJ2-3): DVKVTQSSRYLVKRTGEKVFLECVQDMDHENMFWYRQDPGLGLRLIYFSYDVKMKEKGDIPEGYSVSREKKERFSLILESASTNQTSMYLCASKTAQGSTDTQYFGPGTRLTVL.

CDR3 bases: TGTGCCAGCAGACTAACCGGCGGGGCGGCCGAGCAGTACTTC. It is translated as CASRLTGGAAEQYF. V is TRBV6-5 and J is TRBJ2-7; the D gene is possibly TRBD2 (6 bases). The CDR3 is 14 amino acids. Trimming pared 6 bases from V and 6 bases from J, leaving 18 bases between. The germline CDR1 and CDR2 sequences are MNHEY and SVGAGI.

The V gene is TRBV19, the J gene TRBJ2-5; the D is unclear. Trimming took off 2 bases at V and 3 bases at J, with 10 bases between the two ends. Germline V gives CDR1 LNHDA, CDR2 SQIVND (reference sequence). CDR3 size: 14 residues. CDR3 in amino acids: CASSIFGVKETQYF. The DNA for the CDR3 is TGTGCCAGTAGTATATTTGGCGTGAAAGAGACCCAGTACTTC.

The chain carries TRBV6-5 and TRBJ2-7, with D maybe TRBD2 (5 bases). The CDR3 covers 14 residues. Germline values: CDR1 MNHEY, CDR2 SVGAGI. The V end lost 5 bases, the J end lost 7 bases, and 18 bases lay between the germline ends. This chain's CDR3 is CASSPTLLGGEQYF. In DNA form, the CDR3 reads TGTGCCAGCAGTCCGACCCTACTAGGCGGGGAGCAGTACTTC.

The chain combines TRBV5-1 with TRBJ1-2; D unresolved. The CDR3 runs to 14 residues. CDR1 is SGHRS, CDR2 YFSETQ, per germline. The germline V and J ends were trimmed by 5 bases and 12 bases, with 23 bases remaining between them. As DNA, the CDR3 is TGCGCCAGCAGGGCCAGGCCATCCCCGGATGAGGACACCTTC. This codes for CASRARPSPDEDTF.

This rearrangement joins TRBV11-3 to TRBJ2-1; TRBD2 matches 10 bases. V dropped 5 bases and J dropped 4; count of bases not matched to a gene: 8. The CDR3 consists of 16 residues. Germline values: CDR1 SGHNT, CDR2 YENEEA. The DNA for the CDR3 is TGTGCCAGCAGCCCCTCCGGGACTAGCGCTTACAATGAGCAGTTCTTC. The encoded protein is CASSPSGTSAYNEQFF.

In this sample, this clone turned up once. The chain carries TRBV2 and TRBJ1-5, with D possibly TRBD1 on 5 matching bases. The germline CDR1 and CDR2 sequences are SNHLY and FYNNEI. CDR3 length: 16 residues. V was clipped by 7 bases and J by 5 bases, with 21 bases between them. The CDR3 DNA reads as TGTGCCAGCACGGAAACCCACCAAGGGGCAGATCAGCCCCAGCATTTT. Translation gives CASTETHQGADQPQHF.

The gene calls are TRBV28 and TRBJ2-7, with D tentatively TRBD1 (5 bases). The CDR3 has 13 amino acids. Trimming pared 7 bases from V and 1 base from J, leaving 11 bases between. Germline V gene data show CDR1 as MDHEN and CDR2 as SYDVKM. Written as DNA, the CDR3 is TGTGCCAGCACCCTAGGGGTTTCCTACGAGCAGTACTTC. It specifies CASTLGVSYEQYF.

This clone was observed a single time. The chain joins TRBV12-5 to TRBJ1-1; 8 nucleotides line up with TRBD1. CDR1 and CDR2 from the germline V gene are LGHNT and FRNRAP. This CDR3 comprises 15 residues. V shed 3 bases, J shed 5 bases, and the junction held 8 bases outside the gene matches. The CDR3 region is CASGFGGTGITEAFF. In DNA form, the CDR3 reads TGTGCTAGTGGTTTTGGCGGGACAGGTATAACTGAAGCTTTCTTT.

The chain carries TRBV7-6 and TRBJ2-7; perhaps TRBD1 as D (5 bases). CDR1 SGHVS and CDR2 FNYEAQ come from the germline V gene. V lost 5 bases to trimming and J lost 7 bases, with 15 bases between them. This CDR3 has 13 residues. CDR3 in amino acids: CASSPLRGGEQYF. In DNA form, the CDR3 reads TGTGCCAGCAGCCCCCTTAGGGGTGGGGAGCAGTACTTC.

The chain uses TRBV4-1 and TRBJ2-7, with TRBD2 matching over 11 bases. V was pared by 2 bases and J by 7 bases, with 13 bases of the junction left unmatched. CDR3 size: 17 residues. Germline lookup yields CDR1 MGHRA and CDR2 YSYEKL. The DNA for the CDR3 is TGCGCCAGCAGCCAACCTCCGACTAGCGGGGTATGGGGGGAGCAGTACTTC. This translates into CASSQPPTSGVWGEQYF.

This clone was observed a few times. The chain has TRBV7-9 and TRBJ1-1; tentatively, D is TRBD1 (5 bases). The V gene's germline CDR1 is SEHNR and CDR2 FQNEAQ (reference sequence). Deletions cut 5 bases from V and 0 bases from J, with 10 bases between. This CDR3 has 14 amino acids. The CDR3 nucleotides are TGTGCCAGCAGCCCCCCGACAGTGAACACTGAAGCTTTCTTT. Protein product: CASSPPTVNTEAFF.

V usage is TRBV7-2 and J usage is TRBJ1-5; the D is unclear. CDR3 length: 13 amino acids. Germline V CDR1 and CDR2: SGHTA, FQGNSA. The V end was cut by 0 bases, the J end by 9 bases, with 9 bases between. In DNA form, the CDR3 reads TGTGCCAGCAGCTTAGCCCCGCGGGGGCCCCAGCATTTT. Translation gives CASSLAPRGPQHF.

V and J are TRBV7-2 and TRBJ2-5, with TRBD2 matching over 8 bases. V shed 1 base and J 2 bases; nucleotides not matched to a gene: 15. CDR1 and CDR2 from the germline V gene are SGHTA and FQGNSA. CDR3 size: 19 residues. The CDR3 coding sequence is TGTGCCAGCAGCTTAGATTTTGGAGCTAGCGGGTCTGCTCAAGAGACCCAGTACTTC. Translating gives CASSLDFGASGSAQETQYF.

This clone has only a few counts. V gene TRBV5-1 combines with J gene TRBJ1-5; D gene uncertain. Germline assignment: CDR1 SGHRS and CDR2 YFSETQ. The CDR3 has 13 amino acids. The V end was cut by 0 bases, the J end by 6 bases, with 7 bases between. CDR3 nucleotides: TGCGCCAGCAGCTTGGAAGGTAGTCAGCCCCAGCATTTT. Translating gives CASSLEGSQPQHF.

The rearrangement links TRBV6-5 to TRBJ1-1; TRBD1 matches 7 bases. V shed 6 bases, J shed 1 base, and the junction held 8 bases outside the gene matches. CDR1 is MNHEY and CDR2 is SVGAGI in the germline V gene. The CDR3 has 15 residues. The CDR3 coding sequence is TGTGCCAGCAGAACTACCGGGACAGAGAACACTGAAGCTTTCTTT. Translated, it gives CASRTTGTENTEAFF.